A single sample is the source of the 20 T cell receptor beta chains below, sequenced in a study of blood T cell repertoires in COVID-19. Sequencing used immunoSEQ multiplex PCR; TCRdb keeps in-frame clones, though not all of them. Here the sample spans 250,000 to 300,000 clones, around 85% being singletons. The sample taken for sequencing was peripheral blood. These receptors all come from a man aged 45-60 years with active or convalescent COVID-19.

CDR3 loop: CASGGGETEQFF. CDR3 nucleotide sequence: TGTGCCTCAGGAGGGGGGGAGACTGAGCAGTTCTTC. This chain joins TRBV12-3 or TRBV12-4 and TRBJ2-1; D possibly corresponds to TRBD2 (7 bases). The V end lost 11 bases, the J end lost 9 bases, and 17 bases lay between the germline ends. The CDR3 totals 12 residues.

This clone was seen once. The chain employs TRBV12-5 and TRBJ2-1; 13 nucleotides match TRBD2. The V and J ends lost 6 bases and 4 bases, in that order; junction bases with no gene match: 6. CDR3 length equals 16 residues. Per germline, CDR1 LGHNT and CDR2 FRNRAP. This chain's CDR3 is CASGSGTSGTYNEQFF. The CDR3 DNA follows: TGTGCTAGTGGATCTGGGACTAGCGGGACGTACAATGAGCAGTTCTTC.

To note about this clone: The same CDR3 is also encoded by other DNA sequences in this sample. The rearrangement joins TRBV2 to TRBJ1-1, with TRBD1 identical over 11 bases. This CDR3 comprises 13 residues. Losses at the gene ends were 6 bases for V and 5 bases for J; bases not matched to a gene: 2. Germline V gene lookup returns CDR1 SNHLY and CDR2 FYNNEI. The chain's CDR3 is CASRGTGGTEAFF. CDR3 sequence (DNA): TGTGCCAGCAGGGGGACAGGGGGAACTGAAGCTTTCTTT.

The chain recombines TRBV7-8 with TRBJ2-1, with D tentatively TRBD2 (7 bases). V lost 5 bases and J 5 bases, leaving 25 bases between the germline ends. The germline V gene has CDR1 SGHVS and CDR2 FQNEAQ. The CDR3 is 18 residues long. This CDR3 reads CASSQDSRDYPFDNEQFF. The CDR3 nucleotides read TGTGCCAGCAGCCAGGACAGCCGGGACTACCCCTTCGACAATGAGCAGTTCTTC.

This rearrangement joins TRBV3-1 (or the pseudogene TRBV3-2) to TRBJ2-3; D remains ambiguous. The germline gives CDR1 LGHDT, CDR2 YNNKEL (reference sequence). The CDR3 is 12 amino acids. Trimming stripped 2 bases from V and 4 bases from J, with 4 bases between. The CDR3, as DNA: TGTGCCAGCAGCCAAATAGCAGATACGCAGTATTTT. Translation gives CASSQIADTQYF.

The chain recombines TRBV3-1 (or the pseudogene TRBV3-2) with TRBJ1-2; the D gene is possibly TRBD1 (5 bases). CDR1 LGHDT and CDR2 YNNKEL come from the germline V gene (reference sequence). This CDR3 contains 18 residues. V was pared by 2 bases and J by 4 bases, with 23 bases between. CDR3 sequence (DNA): TGTGCCAGCAGCCAACTATCCCCCCGGGCGGGGCCGAGCTATGGCTACACCTTC. Its protein is CASSQLSPRAGPSYGYTF.

The V gene is TRBV6-2 or TRBV6-3, the J gene TRBJ2-1, with TRBD1 identical over 7 bases. CDR3 length: 17 residues. V dropped 0 bases and J dropped 4; count of bases not matched to a gene: 9. CDR1 MNHEY and CDR2 SVGEGT come from the germline V gene. The CDR3 sequence is CASSYSKGGSFYNEQFF. The CDR3 nucleotides read TGTGCCAGCAGTTACTCGAAAGGGGGCAGCTTTTACAATGAGCAGTTCTTC.

The chain combines TRBV9 with TRBJ2-3; 11 bases match TRBD2. V gave up 4 bases and J gave up 2 bases; unmatched junction bases: 3. Germline V lookup: CDR1 SGDLS, CDR2 YYNGEE. The CDR3 is 15 residues long. The CDR3, as DNA: TGTGCCAGCAGCTTACTAGCGGGGGACACAGATACGCAGTATTTT. Residues: CASSLLAGDTDTQYF.

The rearrangement joins TRBV13 to TRBJ2-7, with 8 positions matching TRBD1. Germline CDR1 is PRHDT and CDR2 is FYEKMQ (reference sequence). J lost 1 base, V lost 3 bases, and 5 bases had no gene match. The CDR3 is 15 amino acids. CDR3 protein: CASSFGTGVSYEQYF. Written as DNA, the CDR3 is TGTGCCAGCAGCTTCGGGACAGGAGTTTCCTACGAGCAGTACTTC.

In this sample, this clone turned up once. V gene TRBV10-1 combines with J gene TRBJ1-4, with D uncertain. V shed 6 bases and J shed 2 bases, with 22 bases lying between them. The germline V gene encodes CDR1 WNHNN and CDR2 SYGVQD (reference sequence). This CDR3 is built from 18 residues. The CDR3 DNA sequence: TGCGCCAGCAGCCCAAGCGGGGAAGGAAGGATCACTAATGAAAAACTGTTTTTT. Its translation: CASSPSGEGRITNEKLFF.

V usage is TRBV5-4 and J usage is TRBJ1-1, with D maybe TRBD1 (6 bases). The CDR3 consists of 13 residues. The V end lost 0 bases, the J end lost 5 bases, and 8 bases lay between the germline ends. The germline CDR1 and CDR2 sequences are SGHNT and YYREEE (reference sequence). CDR3 DNA: TGTGCCAGCAGCTTGGTACAGGGTACTGAAGCTTTCTTT. As protein: CASSLVQGTEAFF. Variable domain in full (rest from reference TRBV5-4 and TRBJ1-1): ETGVTQSPTHLIKTRGQQVTLRCSSQSGHNTVSWYQQALGQGPQFIFQYYREEENGRGNFPPRFSGLQFPNYSSELNVNALELDDSALYLCASSLVQGTEAFFGQGTRLTVV.

The CDR3 loop reads CASSVAPVGSGSTDTQYF. DNA for the CDR3: TGTGCCAGCAGCGTAGCTCCAGTAGGGAGCGGGAGCACAGATACGCAGTATTTT. V and J are TRBV9 and TRBJ2-3; a possible D gene is TRBD2 (6 bases). Germline loops: CDR1 SGDLS, CDR2 YYNGEE. V was pared by 0 bases and J by 0 bases, with 17 bases between. The CDR3 loop spans 18 amino acids.

V is TRBV5-8 and J is TRBJ1-5; TRBD1 might be the D (6 bases). V lost 2 bases to trimming and J lost 9 bases, with 15 bases between them. The CDR3 consists of 14 residues. The germline gives CDR1 SGHTS, CDR2 YDEGEE. Here the CDR3 DNA reads TGTGCCAGCAGCTTCGGGACAAGTCTAGGGCCCCAGCATTTT. Residues: CASSFGTSLGPQHF.

This sequence joins TRBV7-2 and TRBJ2-5; 8 nucleotides agree with TRBD1. V gave up 4 bases and J gave up 0 bases; unmatched junction bases: 1. This CDR3 has 14 amino acids. Germline lookup yields CDR1 SGHTA and CDR2 FQGNSA. In DNA form, the CDR3 reads TGTGCCAGCAGCTACAGGGGGAACCAAGAGACCCAGTACTTC. Amino acids: CASSYRGNQETQYF.

The chain joins TRBV6-5 to TRBJ2-5; D might be TRBD1 (5 bases). This CDR3 region has 11 residues. V lost 4 bases, J lost 10 bases, and 10 bases lay in between. CDR1 and CDR2 (germline): MNHEY, SVGAGI. The CDR3 sequence: CASSSGQVQYF. In DNA form, the CDR3 reads TGTGCCAGCAGTTCCGGACAAGTCCAGTACTTC.

CDR3 bases: TGCGCCAGCAGCTTGGTCCGGGACAGGACTAGCTCTGGGGCCAACGTCCTGACTTTC. Encoded protein: CASSLVRDRTSSGANVLTF. The rearrangement links TRBV5-1 to TRBJ2-6; perhaps TRBD1 as D (8 bases). This CDR3 is 19 amino acids long. CDR1 and CDR2 from the germline V gene are SGHRS and YFSETQ. The V end lost 0 bases, the J end lost 0 bases, and 16 bases lay between the germline ends.

V usage is TRBV11-2 and J usage is TRBJ2-3; D remains unclear. The V gene lost 1 base and the J gene lost 0 bases, with 11 bases spanning the gap. Germline V CDR1 and CDR2: SGHAT, FQNNGV. The length of the CDR3 is 16 residues. The CDR3 coding sequence is TGTGCCAGCAGCTTAGGTACTACCACTAGCACAGATACGCAGTATTTT. Translation: CASSLGTTTSTDTQYF.

The chain carries TRBV6-6 and TRBJ1-4, with 8 bases identical to TRBD1. Germline V gene lookup returns CDR1 MNHNY and CDR2 SVGAGI (reference sequence). Trimming removed 5 bases from V and 8 bases from J; junction bases left unmatched: 10. The CDR3 covers 15 residues. DNA of the CDR3: TGTGCCAGCAGTGGAGGTCCAGGGGGCAGGGAAAAACTGTTTTTT. It yields the protein CASSGGPGGREKLFF.

As regards this clone: The junction differs from germline at one of its ends, possibly a read error. The chain couples TRBV12-3 or TRBV12-4 to TRBJ1-3; D is unresolved. This CDR3 region has 11 residues. The DNA for the CDR3 is TGTGCCAGCAGTTCCAAACAGAAGATCCTATTT. Protein sequence: CASSSKQKILF.

The rearrangement uses TRBV5-6 and TRBJ2-2; D is ambiguous. The CDR3 runs to 13 residues. V was shortened by 4 bases and J by 6 bases, with 10 bases between the two germline ends. Germline V gene sequence: CDR1 SGHDT, CDR2 YYEEEE. The CDR3 reads CASSPRLPGELFF. The CDR3 DNA reads TGTGCCAGCAGCCCCCGTCTCCCCGGGGAGCTGTTTTTT.